These 32 T cell receptor beta chains came from one sample sequenced in a study of T cell changes during pregnancy in multiple sclerosis. Assay: immunoSEQ multiplex PCR; the TCRdb copy retains only in-frame clones and omits some. The top ten hold about 1.6% of the sample, which has roughly 100,000 clones, 91% seen once. Sequencing used peripheral blood, obtained after pregnancy. The source is a female donor in good health, enrolled as a control in a pregnancy study.

The chain uses TRBV2 and TRBJ2-7, with 10 nucleotides matching TRBD2. Germline V gives CDR1 SNHLY, CDR2 FYNNEI. Losses at the gene ends were 7 bases for V and 1 base for J; bases not matched to a gene: 7. The CDR3 spans 15 residues. The CDR3, as DNA: TGTGCCAGCAATCCCGGGACTAGCGAATCCTACGAGCAGTACTTC. Amino acids: CASNPGTSESYEQYF.

This clone came up once. This chain uses TRBV2 with TRBJ1-5; 8 bases map to TRBD1. Trimming at V came to 5 bases and at J to 0 bases, leaving 3 bases not matched to a gene. This CDR3 region has 15 residues. Per the germline V gene, CDR1 is SNHLY and CDR2 is FYNNEI. CDR3 sequence reads: CASSPTGDSNQPQHF. The CDR3 nucleotides read TGTGCCAGCAGTCCGACAGGGGATAGCAATCAGCCCCAGCATTTT.

The V gene is TRBV18, the J gene TRBJ2-1; the D gene is possibly TRBD2 (6 bases). The CDR3 has 16 amino acids. Germline assignment: CDR1 KGHSH and CDR2 LQKENI. The ends were cut back, 1 base at V and 7 bases at J, with 17 bases in the middle. In nucleotides, the CDR3 is TGTGCCAGCTCACCACTTGGGACTGGGGCATCTAATGAGCAGTTCTTC. Translated, it gives CASSPLGTGASNEQFF.

The J gene is TRBJ2-5, the V gene TRBV5-4, with TRBD1 matching 8 bases. The CDR3 is 14 amino acids. The trim removed 4 bases at V and 6 bases at J, leaving 8 bases unmatched. Germline V lookup: CDR1 SGHNT, CDR2 YYREEE (reference sequence). This CDR3 reads CASSLKDREKTQYF. The CDR3 bases are TGTGCCAGCAGCCTCAAGGACAGGGAAAAGACCCAGTACTTC.

The V gene is TRBV6-5, the J gene TRBJ1-1; D is possibly TRBD1 (6 bases). The CDR3 is made up of 14 amino acids. The ends were cut back, 4 bases at V and 1 base at J, with 10 bases in the middle. The V gene's germline CDR1 is MNHEY and CDR2 SVGAGI. The CDR3 bases are TGTGCCAGCAGTTGGCAGGGGCGGAACACTGAAGCTTTCTTT. This translates into CASSWQGRNTEAFF.

The chain is built from TRBV28 and TRBJ1-5; 7 bases match TRBD1. Germline V gene data show CDR1 as MDHEN and CDR2 as SYDVKM. The J segment lost 1 base and the V segment lost 1 base, leaving 1 base of the junction unmatched. The CDR3 extends over 15 amino acids. In DNA form, the CDR3 reads TGTGCCAGCAGTTTATCAGGGGGGAGCAATCAGCCCCAGCATTTT. Its protein is CASSLSGGSNQPQHF. The full variable domain, completed using reference TRBV28 and TRBJ1-5, is DVKVTQSSRYLVKRTGEKVFLECVQDMDHENMFWYRQDPGLGLRLIYFSYDVKMKEKGDIPEGYSVSREKKERFSLILESASTNQTSMYLCASSLSGGSNQPQHFGDGTRLSIL.

This clone was seen just once. The rearrangement links TRBV7-3 to TRBJ2-5; tentative D call: TRBD1 (6 bases). The CDR3 extends over 14 amino acids. In germline, CDR1 is SGHTA, CDR2 FQGTGA. With 4 bases removed from V and 5 bases from J, the gap between germline ends came to 14 bases. The CDR3 DNA is TGTGCCAGCAGCTCCCAACAGGGATCGGAGACCCAGTACTTC. It codes for CASSSQQGSETQYF. Variable domain in full (rest from reference TRBV7-3 and TRBJ2-5): GAGVSQTPSNKVTEKGKYVELRCDPISGHTALYWYRQSLGQGPEFLIYFQGTGAADDSGLPNDRFFAVRPEGSVSTLKIQRTERGDSAVYLCASSSQQGSETQYFGPGTRLLVL.

The CDR3 here is CASSLQRGNTEAFF. CDR3 nucleotide sequence: TGTGCCAGCAGCTTACAACGAGGGAACACTGAAGCTTTCTTT. The chain uses TRBV11-2 and TRBJ1-1; D unclear. Trimming pared 2 bases from V and 1 base from J, leaving 8 bases between. This CDR3 comprises 14 residues. Germline V gives CDR1 SGHAT, CDR2 FQNNGV.

This clone was seen more than once but under ten times. The chain is built from TRBV15 and TRBJ1-2; 7 bases are a match to TRBD1. The CDR3 runs 14 residues. Germline assignment: CDR1 LNHNV and CDR2 YYDKDF (reference sequence). The trim removed 3 bases at V and 4 bases at J, leaving 5 bases unmatched. Here the CDR3 DNA reads TGTGCCACCAGCAGGAGACAGGGTAGCTATGGCTACACCTTC. As protein: CATSRRQGSYGYTF.

The chain uses TRBV14 and TRBJ2-2, with 10 bases fitting TRBD2. Germline loops: CDR1 SGHDN, CDR2 FVKESK. The CDR3 length is 21 residues. J lost 3 bases, V lost 0 bases, and 16 bases had no gene match. DNA of the CDR3: TGTGCCAGCAGCCAAGATCGAAAGTACAGCGGGGGGGCCGGGGACACCGGGGAGCTGTTTTTT. This gives the protein CASSQDRKYSGGAGDTGELFF.

This sequence joins TRBV5-1 and TRBJ1-2; D not resolved. The germline V gene has CDR1 SGHRS and CDR2 YFSETQ. The CDR3 runs to 14 residues. V gave up 3 bases and J gave up 2 bases, with 11 bases separating them. The CDR3 nucleotides are TGCGCCAGCAGCTCGAGCGGAGTGAACTATGGCTACACCTTC. As protein: CASSSSGVNYGYTF.

This clone was observed once. The CDR3 protein is CASSAGSRLAKNIQYF. The DNA of the CDR3 is TGTGCCAGCAGCGCGGGGTCGCGACTAGCCAAAAACATTCAGTACTTC. This chain connects TRBV5-4 to TRBJ2-4; maybe TRBD2 (6 bases). CDR1 is SGHNT and CDR2 is YYREEE in the germline V gene (reference sequence). The CDR3 consists of 16 residues. Trimming removed 4 bases at V and 0 bases at J, with 14 bases between.

This clone was counted once. V and J are TRBV18 and TRBJ1-5; no definite D call. This CDR3 spans 13 amino acids. The V end was cut by 3 bases, the J end by 7 bases, with 10 bases between. Germline values: CDR1 KGHSH, CDR2 LQKENI. CDR3 sequence: CASSPAGRQPQHF. The DNA of the CDR3 is TGTGCCAGCTCACCGGCAGGAAGGCAGCCCCAGCATTTT.

The chain is built from TRBV7-2 and TRBJ1-6, with D unclear. The germline CDR1 and CDR2 sequences are SGHTA and FQGNSA. The CDR3 is 16 residues long. Deletions cut 3 bases from V and 0 bases from J, with 9 bases between. The CDR3 coding sequence is TGTGCCAGCAGCTTTTATACTAACTCCTATAATTCACCCCTCCACTTT. This translates into CASSFYTNSYNSPLHF.

The chain uses TRBV5-1 and TRBJ1-2; D perhaps matches TRBD1 (5 bases). The CDR3 runs to 16 residues. Germline CDR1 and CDR2: SGHRS and YFSETQ. V lost 2 bases and J lost 0, with 14 bases in between. The CDR3 protein is CASSFSTGLANYGYTF. CDR3 DNA: TGCGCCAGCAGCTTTTCGACGGGACTAGCTAACTATGGCTACACCTTC. Looking up the rest from reference TRBV5-1 and TRBJ1-2 gives the full variable domain: KAGVTQTPRYLIKTRGQQVTLSCSPISGHRSVSWYQQTPGQGLQFLFEYFSETQRNKGNFPGRFSGRQFSNSRSEMNVSTLELGDSALYLCASSFSTGLANYGYTFGSGTRLTVV.

This rearrangement joins TRBV5-4 to TRBJ1-1; TRBD1 might be the D (5 bases). Germline CDR1 reads SGHNT; CDR2 reads YYREEE (reference sequence). The CDR3 length is 17 residues. V dropped 10 bases and J dropped 1 base, with 26 bases sitting between them. As DNA, the CDR3 is TGTGCCGCCGCGGCGGGGTGGGGCACGGGGGAGAACACTGAAGCTTTCTTT. Its protein product is CAAAAGWGTGENTEAFF. The variable domain in full, with the rest retrieved from reference TRBV5-4 and TRBJ1-1, is ETGVTQSPTHLIKTRGQQVTLRCSSQSGHNTVSWYQQALGQGPQFIFQYYREEENGRGNFPPRFSGLQFPNYSSELNVNALELDDSALYLCAAAAGWGTGENTEAFFGQGTRLTVV.

V is TRBV15 and J is TRBJ2-4; D might be TRBD2 (6 bases). Trimming left V 2 bases short and J 10 bases short, with 21 bases between. The CDR3 has 16 residues. Per the germline V gene, CDR1 is LNHNV and CDR2 is YYDKDF (reference sequence). The CDR3 is CATSRPEGRDPHIQYF. The DNA for the CDR3 is TGTGCCACCAGCAGACCGGAGGGACGGGACCCCCATATTCAGTACTTC. Full variable domain (missing parts from reference TRBV15 and TRBJ2-4): DAMVIQNPRYQVTQFGKPVTLSCSQTLNHNVMYWYQQKSSQAPKLLFHYYDKDFNNEADTPDNFQSRRPNTSFCFLDIRSPGLGDTAMYLCATSRPEGRDPHIQYFGAGTRLSVL.

The chain employs TRBV28 and TRBJ1-5; the match to TRBD1 covers 9 bases. J lost 0 bases, V lost 6 bases, and 3 bases had no gene match. Per germline, CDR1 MDHEN and CDR2 SYDVKM. The CDR3 consists of 15 residues. CDR3 coding DNA: TGTGCCAGCAGGACAGGGGGTAGTAGCAATCAGCCCCAGCATTTT. Translated: CASRTGGSSNQPQHF. The full variable domain, rest sourced from reference TRBV28 and TRBJ1-5, is DVKVTQSSRYLVKRTGEKVFLECVQDMDHENMFWYRQDPGLGLRLIYFSYDVKMKEKGDIPEGYSVSREKKERFSLILESASTNQTSMYLCASRTGGSSNQPQHFGDGTRLSIL.

V and J are TRBV6-5 and TRBJ1-2; D may be TRBD1 (5 bases). This CDR3 has 13 amino acids. Trimming took 2 bases from V and 4 from J, leaving 8 bases between them. Germline-derived CDR1 and CDR2 are MNHEY and SVGAGI. The CDR3 bases are TGTGCCAGCAGTTACGCCGGGGGCTATGGCTACACCTTC. Translating it yields CASSYAGGYGYTF.

The genes are TRBV28 and TRBJ2-1; a possible D gene is TRBD2 (5 bases). Germline V lookup: CDR1 MDHEN, CDR2 SYDVKM. The CDR3 totals 11 residues. The CDR3 DNA sequence: TGTTCTAGCTACTCCTACAATGAGCAGTTCTTC. This sequence encodes CSSYSYNEQFF. The entire variable domain, with the rest obtained from reference TRBV28 and TRBJ2-1, is as follows: DVKVTQSSRYLVKRTGEKVFLECVQDMDHENMFWYRQDPGLGLRLIYFSYDVKMKEKGDIPEGYSVSREKKERFSLILESASTNQTSMYLCSSYSYNEQFFGPGTRLTVL.

This sequence joins TRBV21-1 and TRBJ1-1; the tabulated D call, TRBD1, remains unverified against the DNA. TRBV21-1 is a pseudogene locus. CDR3 size: 16 residues. The CDR3 reads CASSKGDRGLNTEAFF. In nucleotides, the CDR3 is TGTGCCAGCAGCAAAGGGGACAGGGGATTGAACACTGAAGCTTTCTTT.

The chain has TRBV7-9 and TRBJ1-1; D may be TRBD1 (5 bases). Germline CDR1 is SEHNR and CDR2 is FQNEAQ (reference sequence). Trimming cost V 1 base and J 7 bases, with 19 bases left between them. CDR3 length: 16 amino acids. The CDR3 reads CASSLVGRGDRIEAFF. The CDR3 nucleotides read TGTGCCAGCAGCTTAGTTGGGCGGGGCGACAGAATTGAAGCTTTCTTT.

This clone has a single count. The CDR3 DNA reads as TGTGCCAGCAGCATCGGGACTAGCGGGGGCCTTTTGCAGACCCAGTACTTC. This encodes CASSIGTSGGLLQTQYF. The chain has TRBV5-4 and TRBJ2-5, with 14 positions matching TRBD2. Germline trimming cut 4 bases from V and 6 bases from J; bases unmatched to any gene: 11. Per germline, CDR1 SGHNT and CDR2 YYREEE (reference sequence). There are 17 residues in the CDR3.

The V and J genes are TRBV7-2 and TRBJ1-6; 7 nucleotides line up with TRBD1. The CDR3 spans 15 residues. Germline CDR1 and CDR2: SGHTA and FQGNSA. With V trimmed by 0 bases and J by 10 bases, 6 bases remained unmatched. The CDR3 region is CASSLADRVGSPLHF. CDR3 coding DNA: TGTGCCAGCAGCTTAGCTGACAGGGTAGGATCACCCCTCCACTTT.

CDR3 sequence: CASSEQSGELFF. In DNA form, the CDR3 reads TGTGCCAGCAGTGAACAATCCGGGGAGCTGTTTTTT. The chain recombines TRBV2 with TRBJ2-2; D call uncertain. Germline CDR1 and CDR2: SNHLY and FYNNEI. Trimming left V 2 bases short and J 6 bases short, with 4 bases between. The CDR3 consists of 12 residues.

The rearrangement uses TRBV5-1 and TRBJ1-5; D perhaps matches TRBD1 (5 bases). This CDR3 region has 15 residues. Looked up from germline, CDR1 is SGHRS and CDR2 is YFSETQ. The V end lost 4 bases, the J end lost 3 bases, and 14 bases lay between the germline ends. In DNA, the CDR3 is TGCGCCAGCAGCCGTATCGGGGGTCCCAATCAGCCCCAGCATTTT. It codes for CASSRIGGPNQPQHF.

The chain carries TRBV15 and TRBJ2-7, with D perhaps TRBD1 (6 bases). With 1 base removed from V and 1 base from J, the gap between germline ends came to 8 bases. The CDR3 extends over 14 amino acids. Germline assignment: CDR1 LNHNV and CDR2 YYDKDF (reference sequence). In nucleotides, the CDR3 is TGTGCCACCAGCAGAGGTGGGACATCCTACGAGCAGTACTTC. This gives the protein CATSRGGTSYEQYF. The variable domain in full, completed from reference TRBV15 and TRBJ2-7, reads DAMVIQNPRYQVTQFGKPVTLSCSQTLNHNVMYWYQQKSSQAPKLLFHYYDKDFNNEADTPDNFQSRRPNTSFCFLDIRSPGLGDTAMYLCATSRGGTSYEQYFGPGTRLTVT.

This clone was found a few times. This chain connects TRBV18 to TRBJ1-6; no firm D call. Deletions cut 2 bases from V and 10 bases from J, with 9 bases between. CDR3 length: 13 residues. Germline loops: CDR1 KGHSH, CDR2 LQKENI. The DNA of the CDR3 is TGTGCCAGCTCACCATCGGAACAGTCACCCCTCCACTTT. It yields the protein CASSPSEQSPLHF.

The J gene is TRBJ1-2, the V gene TRBV6-6, with TRBD1 matching over 7 bases. The germline CDR1 and CDR2 sequences are MNHNY and SVGAGI (reference sequence). CDR3 length equals 15 residues. The V segment lost 0 bases and the J segment 8 bases; nucleotides outside the gene matches: 9. DNA of the CDR3: TGTGCCAGCAGTTACTCGGACAGAGGGGGCCGGGGCTACACCTTC. As protein: CASSYSDRGGRGYTF.

The chain has TRBV19 and TRBJ1-1; 7 nucleotides align to TRBD1. The germline gives CDR1 LNHDA, CDR2 SQIVND (reference sequence). The junction had 2 bases not matched to a gene; V was cut back by 4 bases and J by 0 bases. CDR3 length equals 14 residues. The CDR3 DNA follows: TGTGCCAGTAGTAATGGACAGGTGAACACTGAAGCTTTCTTT. This gives the protein CASSNGQVNTEAFF.

The chain combines TRBV7-2 with TRBJ2-7; D gene uncertain. The CDR3 has 13 amino acids. Germline CDR1 SGHTA, CDR2 FQGNSA. Between the trimmed V and J ends, which lost 5 bases and 3 bases, there was a span of 11 bases. CDR3 DNA sequence: TGTGCCAGCAGCCCCGACCACAGCTACGAGCAGTACTTC. This encodes CASSPDHSYEQYF.

The V call is TRBV6-5, the J call TRBJ1-1; D possibly corresponds to TRBD1 (5 bases). This CDR3 comprises 14 residues. The V and J ends lost 3 bases and 5 bases respectively, with 13 bases between them. Germline assignment: CDR1 MNHEY and CDR2 SVGAGI. The CDR3 coding sequence is TGTGCCAGCAGTTATTCGGGGGGTGTTACTGAAGCTTTCTTT. The encoded protein is CASSYSGGVTEAFF.